This TCR beta chain was identified in a study of T cell changes during pregnancy in multiple sclerosis. Using immunoSEQ multiplex PCR, the repertoire was profiled, and TCRdb retains in-frame clones only, with some absent. The sample yields some 36,000 clones, roughly 91% seen once. J gave up 0 bases and V 1 base, and 6 bases lay outside the gene matches. The length of the CDR3 is 18 residues. The V gene's germline CDR1 is SGHTA and CDR2 FQGNSA. This chain uses TRBV7-2 with TRBJ2-3, with 11 bases lining up with TRBD2. The receptor's source is a female donor in good health, enrolled as a control in a pregnancy study. The sequences come from peripheral blood, collected in the second trimester of pregnancy. DNA for the CDR3: TGTGCCAGCAGCTTAGGGGCTAGCGGGGGGAGGAGCACAGATACGCAGTATTTT. Translating it yields CASSLGASGGRSTDTQYF.